This T cell receptor (beta chain) was captured in a study of T-cell reconstitution after alpha-beta-depleted transplantation in children. Overall study results and limits: Expanded clones from the graft, numbering several hundred, reportedly supplied alpha-beta T cells about two months after transplant. For some patients, TCRbeta diversity was high at day 60 because of recipient T cells and thymic progenitors that survived.

Unique molecular identifiers were incorporated during preparation of the TCRbeta library. TCRdb recomputed calls from the PCR reads with MiXCR, one row per CDR3 protein. The table has roughly 350,000 distinct CDR3 sequences, 15% to 20% seen once. Trimming took off 0 bases at V and 0 bases at J, with 9 bases between the two ends. Germline CDR1 and CDR2: LGHDT and YNNKEL (reference sequence). CDR3 length: 15 residues. This clonotype was seen a few times. Its antigen is not known. Here the sequenced sample was PBMCs, mostly from graft donor cells, taken 360 days after TCRalphabeta/CD19-depleted stem cell transplant. The TCR sequence derives from a male patient aged 2-10 years who had a stem cell transplant for acute lymphoblastic leukemia, so the T cells may come from the graft donor. The gene calls are TRBV3-1 and TRBJ2-7; D ambiguous. The CDR3 DNA is TGTGCCAGCAGCCAAGATCCGGTCAGCTCCTACGAGCAGTACTTC. Its protein product is CASSQDPVSSYEQYF.